This entry describes one T cell receptor beta chain. Which antigen it targets is not known. Nothing much larger sits one base from this clone, and base qualities are not available. The data were taken from a study of OX40 agonist ivuxolimab in advanced cancers. Some background on the complete study: Ivuxolimab was a fully human IgG2 agonistic monoclonal antibody targeting the costimulatory receptor OX40 (CD134). The paper reports the monotherapy dose-escalation portion (N of about 47 patients) of the phase I ivuxolimab trial. Prior anti-PD-1, anti-PD-L1 or anti-CTLA-4 therapy was permitted, and 40% to 50% of dose-escalation patients had received checkpoint inhibitors. Partial responses occurred in three dose-escalation patients, of whom one had hepatocellular carcinoma and two had cutaneous melanoma. Intravenous ivuxolimab was administered to patients every 2 weeks at six dose levels: 0.01, 0.1, 0.3, 1.5, 3 and 10 mg/kg. The point of sequencing TCRbeta in the periphery was to test whether ivuxolimab changed TCR sequence diversity and drove clonal T-cell expansion. Of the roughly 52 dose-escalation patients, hepatocellular carcinoma was present in around 20, melanoma in around 15, renal cell carcinoma in 9 and head and neck cancer in 9. In the dose-escalation cohort, 70% to 85% of patients were male, and the mean age was roughly 60 years, with a range of 23 to 79. Beyond this particular receptor, the publication reports: Low levels of normalized T-cell clonal expansion were also seen in some nonresponding patients. At doses of 0.1 to 3.0 mg/kg, clonal expansion of both CD4+ and CD8+ T cells in blood was seen between baseline and week 6. Partial responders in the 0.1-3.0 mg/kg groups had among the lowest normalized peripheral clonal expansion, especially among CD8+ T cells. The antigen specificity of the clonally expanded peripheral T cells was not determined. After ivuxolimab, more expanded clones were found on average in CD8+ T cells than in CD4+ T cells.

Patients with autoimmune disease history or receiving systemic immunosuppression were excluded from the trial. Peripheral blood for TCR sequencing was collected from all dose cohorts at baseline, on cycle 4 day 1, and on cycle 7 day 1. The samples were taken from a phase I, first-in-human, multicenter, open-label dose-escalation trial of ivuxolimab. Adults with locally advanced or metastatic head and neck squamous cell, hepatocellular, melanoma or renal cell carcinoma were enrolled in the trial. Before TCR sequencing, CD4+ T cells and CD8+ T cells were sorted from peripheral blood as separate populations. Genomic DNA was isolated from the sorted cells so that the TCRbeta CDR3 region could be sequenced. TCRbeta CDR3 regions were sequenced using the immunoSEQ Assay. Not all clones reach the TCRdb copy of this immuneACCESS table, which keeps in-frame sequences only. Checked studies attribute under half of the gap to unresolved V genes and leave the rest unexplained. The sample records approximately 76,000 clones, 70% to 90% of which are singletons. The ten largest clones add up to around 5.5% of the sample.

Germline trimming amounts to 5 bases on V and 4 bases on J, with 2 as the count of junction bases outside the gene matches. CDR1 and CDR2, per the germline V gene, are MNHNS and SASEGT. Measured from the cysteine to the phenylalanine, the CDR3 is 15 residues long. Only CDR3 DNA is held: 45 bases, read in frame from base 1. The specimen comprised CD4+ or CD8+ T cells sorted from blood, sampled in a trial of the OX40 agonist ivuxolimab. This TCR derives from an adult with an advanced solid tumor such as melanoma, head and neck, liver or kidney cancer. Recombination linked TRBV6-1 to TRBJ2-1, with 13 bases in between that match TRBD2. The CDR3 corresponds to CASSLTSGGYNEQFF. Read as DNA, the sequence is TGTGCCAGCAGTCTGACTAGCGGGGGGTACAATGAGCAGTTCTTC.